This T cell receptor beta chain emerged from a study of T cell responses to AZD1222 COVID-19 vaccine. Study summary: Samples with a second dose at about 4 or about 12 weeks were pooled together. Study conclusions and caveats: Only a handful of people who got AZD1222 tested seropositive at baseline. Along spike, vaccine-associated CD4 TCRs were found throughout, with dominance at 160-218 and 743-854. Increased Spike-specific TCR breadth and depth were observed after two AZD1222 doses.

The data were produced by immunoSEQ multiplex PCR, yet TCRdb's version contains in-frame clones alone and is incomplete. The repertoire consists of 75,000 to 100,000 clones, with more than 70% occurring once and the leading ten covering 2.8%. This CDR3 comprises 17 residues. Concerning this clone itself: Its specificity is not known.

The material was peripheral blood, obtained on day 0 of AZD1222 vaccination. This chain links TRBV21-1 with TRBJ2-1; whether TRBD1, the table's D call, matches the DNA was not checked. TRBV21-1 is classified as a pseudogene. The TCR sequence derives from an adult in good health. CDR3 amino acids: CASLGYCYGTPNNEQFF. The CDR3 DNA reads as TGTGCCAGCCTTGGTTACTGTTACGGGACACCAAACAATGAGCAGTTCTTC.